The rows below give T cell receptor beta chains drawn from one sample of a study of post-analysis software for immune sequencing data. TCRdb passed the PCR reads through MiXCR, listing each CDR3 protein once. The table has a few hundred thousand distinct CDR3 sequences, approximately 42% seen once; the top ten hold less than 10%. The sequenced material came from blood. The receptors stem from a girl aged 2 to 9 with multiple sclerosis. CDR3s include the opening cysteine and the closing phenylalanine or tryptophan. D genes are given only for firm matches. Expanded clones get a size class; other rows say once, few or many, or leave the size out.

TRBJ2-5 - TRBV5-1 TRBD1 CASSLIRDRGWETQYF TGCGCCAGCAGCTTGATCCGGGACAGGGGATGGGAGACCCAGTACTTC
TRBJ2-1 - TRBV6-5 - CASSYGFWGAVEQFF TGTGCCAGCAGTTACGGGTTCTGGGGGGCGGTTGAGCAGTTCTTC
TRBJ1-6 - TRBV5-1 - CASSLTGQGSYNSPLHF TGCGCCAGCAGCTTGACAGGGCAGGGCTCCTATAATTCACCCCTCCACTTT
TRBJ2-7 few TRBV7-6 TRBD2 CASSLGPGGTSYEQYF TGTGCCAGCAGCTTAGGCCCGGGAGGTACCTCCTACGAGCAGTACTTC